The 10 T cell receptor beta chains reported below all come from one sample, sequenced in a study of radiation and T cells in renal cell carcinoma. The table came from immunoSEQ multiplex PCR; TCRdb's copy has only in-frame clones and leaves some out. Among around 99,000 clones listed, around 84% were seen once. Noted time point: blood 4 weeks post-SBRT, at nephrectomy. Treatment reported: 15 Gy SBRT to primary tumor, nephrectomy 4 weeks later. Here the sequenced sample was blood, taken from a patient whose treatment included radiotherapy and nephrectomy. Receptor source: a man aged 60-69 years with renal cell carcinoma.

V gene TRBV19 combines with J gene TRBJ2-7, with D possibly being TRBD1 (6 bases). Germline V gene data show CDR1 as LNHDA and CDR2 as SQIVND (reference sequence). V lost 4 bases and J lost 4, with 11 bases in between. There are 13 residues in the CDR3. CDR3 sequence reads: CASSSQGNYEQYF. The CDR3 coding sequence is TGTGCCAGTAGTAGTCAGGGGAATTACGAGCAGTACTTC.

This chain connects TRBV7-9 to TRBJ2-1; D uncertain. Looked up from germline, CDR1 is SEHNR and CDR2 is FQNEAQ (reference sequence). This CDR3 is built from 16 residues. With 5 bases removed from V and 0 bases from J, the gap between germline ends came to 14 bases. The CDR3 loop reads CASSDKTILSYNEQFF. In nucleotides, the CDR3 is TGTGCCAGCAGCGATAAAACGATTCTCTCCTACAATGAGCAGTTCTTC.

The rearrangement joins TRBV19 to TRBJ2-7; D uncertain. The germline V and J ends were trimmed by 1 base and 4 bases, with 14 bases remaining between them. This CDR3 has 15 amino acids. Germline V CDR1 and CDR2: LNHDA, SQIVND (reference sequence). The CDR3 region has the DNA TGTGCCAGTAGTATAGGGCCCACCGTCTTATACGAGCAGTACTTC. It codes for CASSIGPTVLYEQYF.

The rearrangement links TRBV9 to TRBJ2-7; D call uncertain. From germline, CDR1 is SGDLS and CDR2 YYNGEE. The CDR3 contains 11 residues. V was shortened by 2 bases and J by 1 base, with 1 base between the two germline ends. The CDR3 loop reads CASSVSYEQYF. The CDR3 nucleotides are TGTGCCAGCAGCGTTTCCTACGAGCAGTACTTC.

The chain uses TRBV28 and TRBJ1-5; D gene uncertain. The CDR3 totals 13 residues. With 6 bases removed from V and 1 base from J, the gap between germline ends came to 7 bases. Germline V CDR1 and CDR2: MDHEN, SYDVKM. The CDR3 is CASRVWSNQPQHF. The CDR3 DNA is TGTGCCAGCAGAGTATGGAGCAATCAGCCCCAGCATTTT.

V gene TRBV30 combines with J gene TRBJ2-6; D call uncertain. The V end lost 2 bases, the J end lost 0 bases, and 5 bases lay between the germline ends. Germline V gene lookup returns CDR1 GTSNPN and CDR2 SVGIG (reference sequence). The CDR3 is 14 amino acids. In DNA form, the CDR3 reads TGTGCCTGGAGTTGGGGCTCTGGGGCCAACGTCCTGACTTTC. It codes for CAWSWGSGANVLTF.

This clone has just a few counts. The chain is built from TRBV19 and TRBJ2-1; D not resolved. The CDR3 runs 14 residues. The V gene lost 7 bases and the J gene lost 0 bases, with 10 bases spanning the gap. CDR1 and CDR2 (germline): LNHDA, SQIVND (reference sequence). CDR3 coding DNA: TGTGCCAGTACCCCCCTCGGCTCCTACAATGAGCAGTTCTTC. This encodes CASTPLGSYNEQFF.

V usage is TRBV7-6 and J usage is TRBJ1-5; unclear D gene. V lost 3 bases and J 3 bases, leaving 6 bases between the germline ends. CDR3 length equals 13 residues. In germline, CDR1 is SGHVS, CDR2 FNYEAQ. For the CDR3, the DNA is TGTGCCAGCAGCTTTTCAGACAATCAGCCCCAGCATTTT. It codes for CASSFSDNQPQHF. The full variable domain, completed using reference TRBV7-6 and TRBJ1-5, is GAGVSQSPRYKVTKRGQDVALRCDPISGHVSLYWYRQALGQGPEFLTYFNYEAQQDKSGLPNDRFSAERPEGSISTLTIQRTEQRDSAMYRCASSFSDNQPQHFGDGTRLSIL.

This clone has just a few counts. The gene calls are TRBV4-3 and TRBJ1-1, with D tentatively TRBD1 (5 bases). In germline, CDR1 is LGHNA, CDR2 YSLEER. The CDR3 extends over 13 amino acids. The germline V and J ends were trimmed by 3 bases and 4 bases, with 9 bases remaining between them. The CDR3 bases are TGCGCCAGCAGCCAGGGGGGTTTCACTGAAGCTTTCTTT. This translates into CASSQGGFTEAFF.

J is TRBJ2-7 and V is TRBV2, with 7 nucleotides matching TRBD1. CDR3 length: 12 residues. Germline V gene sequence: CDR1 SNHLY, CDR2 FYNNEI. The V and J ends lost 7 bases and 1 base, in that order; junction bases with no gene match: 1. For the CDR3, the DNA is TGTGCCAGCATACAGGGGTCCTACGAGCAGTACTTC. The encoded protein is CASIQGSYEQYF. The variable domain in full, with the rest retrieved from reference TRBV2 and TRBJ2-7, is EPEVTQTPSHQVTQMGQEVILRCVPISNHLYFYWYRQILGQKVEFLVSFYNNEISEKSEIFDDQFSVERPDGSNFTLKIRSTKLEDSAMYFCASIQGSYEQYFGPGTRLTVT.